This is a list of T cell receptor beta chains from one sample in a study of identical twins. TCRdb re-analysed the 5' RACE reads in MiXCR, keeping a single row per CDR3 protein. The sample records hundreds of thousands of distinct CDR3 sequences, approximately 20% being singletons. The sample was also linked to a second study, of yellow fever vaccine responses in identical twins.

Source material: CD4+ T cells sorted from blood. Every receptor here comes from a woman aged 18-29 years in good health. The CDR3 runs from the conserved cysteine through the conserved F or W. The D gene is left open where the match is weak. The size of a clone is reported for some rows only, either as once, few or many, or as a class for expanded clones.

CAISDLAGGGFGYF	TGTGCCATCAGTGACCTAGCGGGGGGCGGCTTTGGGTATTTT	TRBJ2-3	few	TRBV10-3	TRBD2
CASRLWARTSTEAFF	TGTGCCAGCAGACTCTGGGCGCGGACATCCACTGAAGCTTTCTTT	TRBJ1-1	many	TRBV12-3/TRBV12-4	-
CAISLVVNEQFF	TGTGCCATCAGCCTAGTAGTAAATGAGCAGTTCTTC	TRBJ2-1	-	TRBV10-3	-
CGGQLGPEAFF	TGCGGGGGTCAGTTGGGGCCGGAAGCTTTCTTT	TRBJ1-1	-	TRBV20-1	-
CASSSGKSNTEAFF	TGTGCCAGCAGTTCAGGGAAATCGAACACTGAAGCTTTCTTT	TRBJ1-1	-	TRBV12-3/TRBV12-4	-
CASSAQTVSYEQYF	TGTGCCAGCAGTGCCCAGACTGTCAGCTACGAGCAGTACTTC	TRBJ2-7	few	TRBV2	-
CASSFLQGLAYNEQFF	TGTGCCAGCAGCTTCCTACAGGGACTAGCTTACAATGAGCAGTTCTTC	TRBJ2-1	-	TRBV11-2	TRBD2
CASSYSSRGDRLNTEAFF	TGTGCCAGCAGTTACTCCTCACGGGGGGACAGATTGAACACTGAAGCTTTCTTT	TRBJ1-1	-	TRBV6-7	TRBD1
CSAREDSLPTDTQYF	TGCAGTGCTAGAGAGGACTCCCTGCCCACAGATACGCAGTATTTT	TRBJ2-3	few	TRBV20-1	-
CASTDMDTQYF	TGTGCCAGCACCGATATGGATACGCAGTATTTT	TRBJ2-3	-	TRBV7-9	-
CASRPAARGAPRGDNEQFF	TGTGCCAGCAGACCCGCCGCGCGGGGGGCCCCCCGGGGTGACAATGAGCAGTTCTTC	TRBJ2-1	-	TRBV13	TRBD2
CATLLAGQGYNEQFF	TGTGCCACCCTGTTGGCGGGACAGGGTTACAATGAGCAGTTCTTC	TRBJ2-1	-	TRBV24-1	TRBD1
CSARPARDSPLHF	TGCAGTGCTAGGCCGGCAAGGGATTCACCCCTCCACTTT	TRBJ1-6	few	TRBV20-1	-
CSVAPTGAISEAFF	TGCAGCGTTGCTCCGACAGGGGCGATCTCTGAAGCTTTCTTT	TRBJ1-1	few	TRBV29-1	TRBD1
CASSLDNPTYNEQFF	TGTGCCAGCAGCTTAGACAATCCCACCTACAATGAGCAGTTCTTC	TRBJ2-1	-	TRBV11-2	-
CASSEALGDAGELFF	TGTGCCAGCAGTGAAGCGCTGGGGGACGCCGGGGAGCTGTTTTTT	TRBJ2-2	few	TRBV6-1	-
CASSLGSSATYEQYF	TGCGCCAGCAGCTTGGGGTCTAGCGCGACCTACGAGCAGTACTTC	TRBJ2-7	few	TRBV5-1	-
CASSQDWGTDTQYF	TGTGCCAGCTCACAGGATTGGGGCACAGATACGCAGTATTTT	TRBJ2-3	few	TRBV18	-
CASCPGLAVNEQFF	TGTGCCAGCTGCCCGGGACTAGCGGTCAATGAGCAGTTCTTC	TRBJ2-1	-	TRBV6-1	TRBD2
CASSRQGAGDGELFF	TGCGCCAGCAGTCGACAGGGGGCTGGAGACGGGGAGCTGTTTTTT	TRBJ2-2	-	TRBV5-1	TRBD1
CASSIDWTLNTEAFF	TGTGCCAGCAGCATCGACTGGACCCTGAACACTGAAGCTTTCTTT	TRBJ1-1	-	TRBV9	-
CASSHTSGRGEQFF	TGTGCCAGCAGCCACACTAGCGGGAGGGGTGAGCAGTTCTTC	TRBJ2-1	few	TRBV3-1	TRBD2
CASSVGGGTGELFF	TGTGCCAGCAGCGTAGGAGGAGGCACCGGGGAGCTGTTTTTT	TRBJ2-2	-	TRBV12-3/TRBV12-4	-
CAIGKGLAAPDTQYF	TGTGCCATCGGAAAGGGACTAGCGGCACCAGATACGCAGTATTTT	TRBJ2-3	-	TRBV10-3	TRBD2
CASSLSRPNQETQYF	TGCGCCAGCAGCTTATCCCGACCGAACCAAGAGACCCAGTACTTC	TRBJ2-5	few	TRBV5-1	-
CASSQGSGGELFF	TGTGCCAGCAGCCAAGGTTCGGGCGGGGAGCTGTTTTTT	TRBJ2-2	-	TRBV3-1	-
CASSALAGDYNEQFF	TGTGCCAGCAGCGCGCTAGCGGGGGACTACAATGAGCAGTTCTTC	TRBJ2-1	-	TRBV11-2	TRBD2
CASSQPWGPTDTQYF	TGTGCCAGCAGTCAGCCGTGGGGCCCCACAGATACGCAGTATTTT	TRBJ2-3	-	TRBV28	-
CASSAGALSTQYF	TGCGCCAGCAGCGCAGGGGCGTTGTCTACGCAGTATTTT	TRBJ2-3	many	TRBV10-2	-
CASSQAGGKAFF	TGTGCCAGCAGCCAAGCTGGCGGAAAGGCTTTCTTT	TRBJ1-1	-	TRBV3-1	-
CAISEKGESSYNEQFF	TGTGCCATCAGTGAGAAGGGCGAAAGCTCCTACAATGAGCAGTTCTTC	TRBJ2-1	few	TRBV10-3	-
CASSFLAGQNTGELFF	TGCGCCAGCAGCTTTTTAGCGGGACAGAACACCGGGGAGCTGTTTTTT	TRBJ2-2	few	TRBV5-1	TRBD2
CASPPGASGSVVRDTQYF	TGTGCCAGCCCACCCGGGGCTAGCGGGAGTGTGGTACGAGATACGCAGTATTTT	TRBJ2-3	-	TRBV28	TRBD2